The source of this T cell receptor (beta chain) is a study of T-cell memory formation after mild COVID-19. Study outcomes and limitations: Chiefly within CM and EM were the contracting CD4+ clones; CD8+ ones were within EMRA.

Trimming took 0 bases from V and 7 from J, leaving 11 bases between them. The CDR3 has 14 amino acids. Germline V gives CDR1 SGHDT, CDR2 YYEEEE. 5'RACE primed from the constant segment yielded TCR alpha and TCR beta cDNA libraries bearing sample barcodes and UMIs. TCRdb passed the 5' RACE reads through MiXCR, listing each CDR3 protein once. Of 250,000 or so distinct CDR3 sequences in the sample, more than 8% were seen once. On this clonotype itself: The antigen remains undetermined.

The chain combines TRBV5-6 with TRBJ1-5; D gene unclear. The source is a man between 18 and 35 years old who had mild COVID-19 (a few samples of this study predate the infection). Cell type and time point are not known. The sequenced material came from PBMCs or a T cell subset sorted from them (not recorded which). CDR3 sequence: CASSLGGIGQPQHF. DNA for the CDR3: TGTGCCAGCAGCTTGGGGGGTATAGGACAGCCCCAGCATTTT.